Shown below are 25 T cell receptor beta chains from a single sample sequenced in a study of CXCR3-negative and CXCR3-positive naive CD8 T cells. Each TRB cDNA library was prepared by 5' RACE (with UMI labels). TCRdb reanalyzed the 5' RACE reads and collapses them to one entry per CDR3 protein, without DNA. Its clone listing holds over 20,000 distinct CDR3 sequences. Sequenced sample: naive CXCR3- CD8+ T cells from blood. The subset is: CD45RO-CCR7+CD27+CD95- naive CD8+ T cells lacking CXCR3 (TNR3-). Source of these receptors: a human donor in good health. Some clones in this sample may be carry-over from other donors' samples.

The genes are TRBV19 and TRBJ2-1; the TRBD1 assignment by TCRdb is unverifiable without DNA. Germline assignment: CDR1 LNHDA and CDR2 SQIVND (reference sequence). The CDR3 is 15 amino acids. The CDR3 loop is CASSIAWTGVNEQFF.

The chain uses TRBV7-2 and TRBJ1-1; the D call from TCRdb, TRBD1, cannot be confirmed without DNA. Per the germline V gene, CDR1 is SGHTA and CDR2 is FQGNSA. CDR3 size: 14 residues. This CDR3 reads CASSLENGQGEAFF.

V and J are TRBV29-1 and TRBJ1-2; absent DNA, TCRdb's TRBD1 call cannot be checked. The CDR3 is 13 amino acids. From germline, CDR1 is SQVTM and CDR2 ANQGSEA. The CDR3 is CSVPSPGHYGYTF. Looking up the rest from reference TRBV29-1 and TRBJ1-2 gives the full variable domain: SAVISQKPSRDICQRGTSLTIQCQVDSQVTMMFWYRQQPGQSLTLIATANQGSEATYESGFVIDKFPISRPNLTFSTLTVSNMSPEDSSIYLCSVPSPGHYGYTFGSGTRLTVV.

The chain's CDR3 is CASRNLGGNIWDTQYF. The chain uses TRBV7-2 and TRBJ2-3; TCRdb calls TRBD1, which cannot be checked without DNA. This CDR3 region has 16 residues. CDR1 and CDR2 (germline): SGHTA, FQGNSA. The variable domain in full, with the rest retrieved from reference TRBV7-2 and TRBJ2-3, is GAGVSQSPSNKVTEKGKDVELRCDPISGHTALYWYRQSLGQGLEFLIYFQGNSAPDKSGLPSDRFSAERTGGSVSTLTIQRTQQEDSAVYLCASRNLGGNIWDTQYFGPGTRLTVL.

V is TRBV9 and J is TRBJ1-1. Germline CDR1 reads SGDLS; CDR2 reads YYNGEE. The CDR3 consists of 15 residues. The CDR3 is CASSASGIMNTEAFF.

The chain employs TRBV5-6 and TRBJ2-1. The CDR3 is 15 amino acids. Germline CDR1 SGHDT, CDR2 YYEEEE. The CDR3 region is CASSLGIFSYNEQFF.

The chain is built from TRBV28 and TRBJ1-1. The CDR3 extends over 14 amino acids. Germline CDR1 reads MDHEN; CDR2 reads SYDVKM. The CDR3 is CASSLAFSDTEAFF.

The V gene is TRBV4-3, the J gene TRBJ2-1. Looked up from germline, CDR1 is LGHNA and CDR2 is YSLEER. CDR3 size: 15 residues. CDR3 loop: CASSQHWAPYNEQFF.

The chain links TRBV6-5 to TRBJ2-5; TCRdb lists TRBD2, though no DNA is available to test this call. CDR1 MNHEY and CDR2 SVGAGI come from the germline V gene. This CDR3 is built from 14 residues. The CDR3 sequence is CASSRPSGQETQYF.

The rearrangement links TRBV12-3 or TRBV12-4 to TRBJ2-1. The CDR3 has 14 amino acids. The CDR3: CASSTSGKYNEQFF.

V gene TRBV29-1 combines with J gene TRBJ1-2; TCRdb's D gene call, TRBD1, goes unchecked for lack of DNA. The CDR3 is made up of 13 amino acids. Germline values: CDR1 SQVTM, CDR2 ANQGSEA. The CDR3 sequence: CSVVGQGGYGYTF.

J is TRBJ2-7 and V is TRBV20-1; TCRdb lists TRBD2, though no DNA is available to test this call. Germline assignment: CDR1 DFQATT and CDR2 SNEGSKA (reference sequence). The CDR3 totals 18 residues. The chain's CDR3 is CSASRESRTSGEVYEQYF.

The CDR3 loop is CSVELDRESYEQYF. The chain is built from TRBV29-1 and TRBJ2-7; without DNA, the TCRdb call of TRBD1 cannot be checked. CDR3 length equals 14 residues. CDR1 is SQVTM, CDR2 ANQGSEA, per germline.

This clonotype counts as medium-sized by frequency. The V gene is TRBV5-1, the J gene TRBJ1-2; TCRdb returns TRBD1, unconfirmable since there is no DNA. This CDR3 spans 17 amino acids. Looked up from germline, CDR1 is SGHRS and CDR2 is YFSETQ. Here the CDR3 reads CASSLVPDPGQNYGYTF.

CDR3 sequence: CASSQTPNQPQHF. This chain connects TRBV6-5 to TRBJ1-5. The CDR3 covers 13 residues. Germline V CDR1 and CDR2: MNHEY, SVGAGI.

The V gene is TRBV12-3 or TRBV12-4, the J gene TRBJ1-2; with no DNA, the TCRdb D assignment of TRBD1 cannot be verified. The CDR3 has 13 amino acids. CDR3 loop: CASSTLGGPGYTF.

V and J are TRBV29-1 and TRBJ2-1; TCRdb calls TRBD1, which cannot be checked without DNA. Per the germline V gene, CDR1 is SQVTM and CDR2 is ANQGSEA. The CDR3 sequence is 12 residues long. The CDR3 here is CSVEGGGDEQFF.

This rearrangement joins TRBV4-3 to TRBJ2-7; TCRdb selects TRBD2, and the lack of DNA leaves this call unchecked. This CDR3 is built from 17 residues. From germline, CDR1 is LGHNA and CDR2 YSLEER. The CDR3 is CASSQDPPSGGPYEQYF.

The J gene is TRBJ2-7, the V gene TRBV29-1; the TCRdb call, TRBD1, lacks DNA for checking. Germline V gene data show CDR1 as SQVTM and CDR2 as ANQGSEA. CDR3 length: 14 amino acids. CDR3 amino acids: CSVTTTGVMYEQYF.

The chain recombines TRBV29-1 with TRBJ2-3; without DNA, the TCRdb call of TRBD2 cannot be checked. CDR1 is SQVTM, CDR2 ANQGSEA, per germline. CDR3 length: 17 amino acids. The CDR3 protein is CSADVWREGDQPDTQYF.

The chain has TRBV7-9 and TRBJ2-3; TCRdb outputs TRBD1, but without DNA this stays unchecked. CDR1 SEHNR and CDR2 FQNEAQ come from the germline V gene (reference sequence). This CDR3 is 16 amino acids long. The chain's CDR3 is CASSLTTGPSTDTQYF.

V is TRBV28 and J is TRBJ2-7; TCRdb lists TRBD2, though no DNA is available to test this call. The CDR3 runs 15 residues. Germline V gives CDR1 MDHEN, CDR2 SYDVKM. The CDR3 region is CASSLWRDSSYEQYF. Variable domain in full (rest from reference TRBV28 and TRBJ2-7): DVKVTQSSRYLVKRTGEKVFLECVQDMDHENMFWYRQDPGLGLRLIYFSYDVKMKEKGDIPEGYSVSREKKERFSLILESASTNQTSMYLCASSLWRDSSYEQYFGPGTRLTVT.

This rearrangement joins TRBV27 to TRBJ1-1; without DNA, the TCRdb call of TRBD1 cannot be checked. In germline, CDR1 is MNHEY, CDR2 SMNVEV (reference sequence). The CDR3 totals 14 residues. This chain's CDR3 is CASSLGGTNTEAFF.

This rearrangement joins TRBV9 to TRBJ1-5; the D call from TCRdb, TRBD1, cannot be confirmed without DNA. CDR3 length: 14 amino acids. CDR1 and CDR2 from the germline V gene are SGDLS and YYNGEE. The CDR3 protein is CASSRGTGNQPQHF.

This clonotype is identified as medium-sized (0.01 to 0.1%) from frequency. This sequence joins TRBV28 and TRBJ2-7; TCRdb's D call, TRBD1, is unchecked because there is no DNA. Germline lookup yields CDR1 MDHEN and CDR2 SYDVKM. The CDR3 has 15 amino acids. The CDR3 sequence is CASSPRTGWTYEQYF. Complete variable domain (other parts from reference TRBV28 and TRBJ2-7): DVKVTQSSRYLVKRTGEKVFLECVQDMDHENMFWYRQDPGLGLRLIYFSYDVKMKEKGDIPEGYSVSREKKERFSLILESASTNQTSMYLCASSPRTGWTYEQYFGPGTRLTVT.